The 22 T cell receptor beta chains in this list originate from one sample, sequenced in a study of blood T cells in healthy people across ages. A second about 6 to 11 cycle PCR used barcoded and J-beta primers. TCRdb passed the 5' RACE reads through MiXCR, listing each CDR3 protein once. The table has about 1.8 million distinct CDR3 sequences, roughly 50% seen once; the top ten hold roughly 2%. Sequenced input: blood. The source of these receptors is a woman in her 40s in good health.

The chain combines TRBV3-1 with TRBJ2-1; 8 bases line up with TRBD1. The junction had 10 bases not matched to a gene; V was cut back by 1 base and J by 2 bases. Germline V gene data show CDR1 as LGHDT and CDR2 as YNNKEL (reference sequence). This CDR3 is 18 amino acids long. The CDR3 region is CASSQAPVGQGTYNEQFF. The CDR3 region has the DNA TGTGCCAGCAGCCAAGCCCCTGTCGGACAGGGTACCTACAATGAGCAGTTCTTC.

The rearrangement uses TRBV7-2 and TRBJ2-3; possibly TRBD2 for D (5 bases). This CDR3 region has 15 residues. Germline CDR1 reads SGHTA; CDR2 reads FQGNSA. Trimming removed 5 bases from V and 1 base from J, with 13 bases in between. The CDR3 region is CASSRGSSRTDTQYF. CDR3 nucleotides: TGTGCCAGCAGCCGGGGAAGTAGCCGCACAGATACGCAGTATTTT.

The gene calls are TRBV7-2 and TRBJ2-1; no firm D call. Between the trimmed V and J ends, which lost 2 bases and 2 bases, there was a span of 10 bases. Germline CDR1 and CDR2: SGHTA and FQGNSA. The CDR3 consists of 15 residues. Here the CDR3 reads CASSLFGQAYNEQFF. The CDR3 DNA sequence: TGTGCCAGCAGCTTATTCGGCCAGGCCTACAATGAGCAGTTCTTC.

This clonotype was seen a few times. The chain uses TRBV12-3 or TRBV12-4 and TRBJ2-5, with D perhaps matching TRBD1 (6 bases). The DNA end lines up better with TRBJ2-7; the J call may be wrong. The CDR3 consists of 14 residues. The CDR3 DNA reads TGTGCCAGCAGTCCCGGACAGTTTGCCCACGAGCAGTACTTC. Amino acids: CASSPGQFAHEQYF.

This clonotype appeared a few times. The chain carries TRBV20-1 and TRBJ2-1, with 9 bases aligning to TRBD1. The CDR3 is 13 residues long. CDR1 DFQATT and CDR2 SNEGSKA come from the germline V gene (reference sequence). With V trimmed by 1 base and J by 15 bases, 10 bases remained unmatched. In nucleotides, the CDR3 is TGCAGTGCTAGAGGCTGGACAGGGGAATTATCGTTCTTC. Its translation is CSARGWTGELSFF.

This clonotype has only one observation. This rearrangement joins TRBV20-1 to TRBJ1-4; 7 positions match TRBD1. Germline V gene lookup returns CDR1 DFQATT and CDR2 SNEGSKA (reference sequence). V lost 6 bases to trimming and J lost 8 bases; unmatched junction nucleotides: 15. This CDR3 is built from 15 residues. The DNA of the CDR3 is TGCAGTGCACCCCCCGGACAGGCCTTAGGGGAAAAACTGTTTTTT. Translated: CSAPPGQALGEKLFF.

J is TRBJ2-3 and V is TRBV7-3; D is unclear. Trimming took 0 bases from V and 2 from J, leaving 6 bases between them. Per the germline V gene, CDR1 is SGHTA and CDR2 is FQGTGA. The CDR3 has 14 residues. This CDR3 reads CASSLTAATDTQYF. The CDR3 bases are TGTGCCAGCAGCTTAACGGCCGCCACAGATACGCAGTATTTT.

The chain uses TRBV6-5 and TRBJ2-3; D is perhaps TRBD2 (6 bases). Between the trimmed V and J ends, which lost 10 bases and 1 base, there was a span of 12 bases. There are 13 residues in the CDR3. Looked up from germline, CDR1 is MNHEY and CDR2 is SVGAGI. CDR3 protein: CATTTRRTDTQYF. Written as DNA, the CDR3 is TGTGCCACTACGACTAGACGCACAGATACGCAGTATTTT.

This clonotype showed up just a few times. The V gene is TRBV15, the J gene TRBJ2-5; 11 bases agree with TRBD2. With 6 bases clipped from V and 4 bases from J, the junction kept 13 bases outside the gene matches. CDR1 and CDR2 from the germline V gene are LNHNV and YYDKDF (reference sequence). There are 17 residues in the CDR3. The CDR3 DNA is TGTGCCACCAGAAGCCCTCAAACTAGCGGGGGAAGAGAGACCCAGTACTTC. Translation: CATRSPQTSGGRETQYF.

This chain joins TRBV28 and TRBJ1-2; the D is unclear. This CDR3 has 16 amino acids. Germline CDR1 reads MDHEN; CDR2 reads SYDVKM. V lost 4 bases, J lost 2 bases, and 17 bases lay in between. The CDR3 bases are TGTGCCAGCAGTTCACAATTGGCTACTCCGAACTATGGCTACACCTTC. Residues: CASSSQLATPNYGYTF.

The rearrangement joins TRBV7-2 to TRBJ1-6; possibly TRBD1 for D (5 bases). The CDR3 length is 15 residues. V was trimmed by 8 bases and J by 3 bases, leaving 14 bases between them. The germline CDR1 and CDR2 sequences are SGHTA and FQGNSA. The CDR3 loop reads CASRAGINYNSPLHF. The CDR3 DNA reads TGTGCCAGCCGAGCAGGGATTAACTATAATTCACCCCTCCACTTT.

This clonotype has just a few counts. The chain recombines TRBV10-3 with TRBJ2-3, with D perhaps matching TRBD1 (6 bases). Germline CDR1 ENHRY, CDR2 SYGVKD. This CDR3 is 13 amino acids long. The V end lost 8 bases, the J end lost 3 bases, and 12 bases lay between the germline ends. The CDR3 region is CAIQGQITDTQYF. DNA of the CDR3: TGTGCCATCCAAGGACAGATTACAGATACGCAGTATTTT.

The V and J genes are TRBV12-3 or TRBV12-4 and TRBJ2-3; no clear D. The V gene lost 4 bases and the J gene lost 0 bases, with 8 bases spanning the gap. The CDR3 runs to 14 residues. CDR3 sequence reads: CASSSYDSTDTQYF. The CDR3 DNA reads TGTGCCAGCAGTTCTTACGACAGCACAGATACGCAGTATTTT.

The chain is built from TRBV7-2 and TRBJ2-5; either TRBD1 or TRBD2 may fit D (5 bases each). There are 16 residues in the CDR3. Germline CDR1 reads SGHTA; CDR2 reads FQGNSA. V dropped 1 base and J dropped 2 bases, with 14 bases sitting between them. CDR3 DNA: TGTGCCAGCAGCTTAGGGGACCGGATCCTACAAGAGACCCAGTACTTC. Protein: CASSLGDRILQETQYF.

The chain is built from TRBV5-1 and TRBJ2-1; D call uncertain. The CDR3 covers 15 residues. V lost 0 bases, J lost 9 bases, and 16 bases lay in between. CDR1 and CDR2 from the germline V gene are SGHRS and YFSETQ. The CDR3 sequence is CASSLDIFLGSEQFF. The DNA for the CDR3 is TGCGCCAGCAGCTTGGACATTTTTCTGGGCAGTGAGCAGTTCTTC.

The gene calls are TRBV10-3 and TRBJ1-2; D remains ambiguous. CDR3 length equals 14 residues. V lost 6 bases, J lost 6 bases, and 17 bases lay in between. CDR1 and CDR2 from the germline V gene are ENHRY and SYGVKD. The CDR3 here is CAIRAEVGMDGYTF. CDR3 sequence (DNA): TGTGCCATCAGAGCAGAGGTAGGGATGGATGGCTACACCTTC.

The J gene is TRBJ2-1, the V gene TRBV3-1; 13 bases are a match to TRBD2. CDR3 length equals 18 residues. Germline lookup yields CDR1 LGHDT and CDR2 YNNKEL (reference sequence). V lost 4 bases, J lost 0 bases, and 6 bases stayed unmatched. This chain's CDR3 is CASSRTSGGLSSYNEQFF. The DNA for the CDR3 is TGTGCCAGCAGCCGGACTAGCGGGGGCCTTAGCTCCTACAATGAGCAGTTCTTC.

This clonotype was counted only a few times. J is TRBJ2-5 and V is TRBV5-1, with 8 bases fitting TRBD2. Germline trimming cut 5 bases from V and 0 bases from J; bases unmatched to any gene: 6. This CDR3 has 15 residues. Per germline, CDR1 SGHRS and CDR2 YFSETQ. The CDR3 reads CASRVAGPYQETQYF. For the CDR3, the DNA is TGCGCCAGCAGAGTAGCGGGGCCTTACCAAGAGACCCAGTACTTC. The variable domain in full, completed from reference TRBV5-1 and TRBJ2-5, reads KAGVTQTPRYLIKTRGQQVTLSCSPISGHRSVSWYQQTPGQGLQFLFEYFSETQRNKGNFPGRFSGRQFSNSRSEMNVSTLELGDSALYLCASRVAGPYQETQYFGPGTRLLVL.

This chain joins TRBV12-3 or TRBV12-4 and TRBJ1-2; D is ambiguous. V was clipped by 6 bases and J by 4 bases, with 18 bases between them. The CDR3 length is 15 residues. DNA for the CDR3: TGTGCCAGCAGGCCAGCATACTATCTGCTCTATGGCTACACCTTC. Its translation: CASRPAYYLLYGYTF.

V is TRBV5-8 and J is TRBJ2-5, with 7 bases identical to TRBD1. The DNA matches TRBJ2-7 better at its end, which makes the J call doubtful. The CDR3 contains 15 residues. From germline, CDR1 is SGHTS and CDR2 YDEGEE. Here the CDR3 reads CASSLRGGQSYEQYF. In DNA, the CDR3 is TGTGCCAGCAGCTTGCGAGGGGGACAGAGCTACGAGCAGTACTTC.

V gene TRBV7-2 combines with J gene TRBJ2-3; D unclear. Per germline, CDR1 SGHTA and CDR2 FQGNSA. The CDR3 spans 18 residues. Trimming removed 1 base from V and 0 bases from J, with 17 bases in between. CDR3 DNA sequence: TGTGCCAGCAGCTTAGGAAGAGATACGACGCAAAGCACAGATACGCAGTATTTT. This encodes CASSLGRDTTQSTDTQYF.

In this sample, this clonotype turned up a few times. Here the CDR3 DNA reads TGTGCCAGCAGGGAACCGTCGGGGGGGCGCGATGAGCAGTTCTTC. Amino acids: CASREPSGGRDEQFF. The chain has TRBV6-5 and TRBJ2-1; TRBD2 matches at 8 bases. The V and J ends lost 6 bases and 8 bases, in that order; junction bases with no gene match: 12. In germline, CDR1 is MNHEY, CDR2 SVGAGI. The CDR3 loop spans 15 amino acids.